This TCR beta chain is from a study of cytomegalovirus exposure and HLA in healthy donors. General observations from the study: It was reported that the classifier diagnosed cytomegalovirus status with high specificity and sensitivity in both the original and validation cohorts. In the approximately 130 validation repertoires, a later analysis found that first-cohort TCR clusters tended to co-occur. The study labeled roughly 160 TCR beta chains cytomegalovirus-associated.

Sequencing used immunoSEQ multiplex PCR; TCRdb keeps in-frame clones, though not all of them. The sample lists around 150,000 clones, 89% occurring once. About this clone: Antigen unknown.

J gave up 5 bases and V 0 bases, and 6 bases lay outside the gene matches. This CDR3 is 15 amino acids long. Germline V gene data show CDR1 as SGDLS and CDR2 as YYNGEE. The receptor was derived from a woman younger than 30 in good health and CMV-seropositive. The chain carries TRBV9 and TRBJ2-5; TRBD2 aligns across 8 bases. The sequencing sample was made of PBMCs. CDR3 in amino acids: CASSVAGGPMETQYF. DNA of the CDR3: TGTGCCAGCAGCGTAGCGGGAGGGCCCATGGAGACCCAGTACTTC.